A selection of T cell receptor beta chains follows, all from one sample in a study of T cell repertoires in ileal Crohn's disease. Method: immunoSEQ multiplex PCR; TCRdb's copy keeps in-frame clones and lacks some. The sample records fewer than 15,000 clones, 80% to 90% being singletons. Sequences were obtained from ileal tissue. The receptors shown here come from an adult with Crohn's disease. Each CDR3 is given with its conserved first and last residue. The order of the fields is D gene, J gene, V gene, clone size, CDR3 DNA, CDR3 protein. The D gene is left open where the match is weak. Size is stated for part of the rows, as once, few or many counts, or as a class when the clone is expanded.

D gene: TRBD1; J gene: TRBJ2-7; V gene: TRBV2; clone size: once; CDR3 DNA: TGTGCCAGCAGTCTGGGCCGGGACAGGGCGGGAGAGCAGTACTTC; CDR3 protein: CASSLGRDRAGEQYF
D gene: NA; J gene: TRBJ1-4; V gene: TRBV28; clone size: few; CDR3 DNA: TGTGCCAGCAGTTTGGCAGGAGGGACCTTTTTC; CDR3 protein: CASSLAGGTFF
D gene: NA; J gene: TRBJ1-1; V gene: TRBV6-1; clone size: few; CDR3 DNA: TGTGCCAGCAGGGCCGGGACATCAAACACTGAAGCTTTCTTT; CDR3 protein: CASRAGTSNTEAFF
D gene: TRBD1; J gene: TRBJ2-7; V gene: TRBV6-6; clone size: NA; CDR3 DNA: TGTGCCAGCGCTCCCGGGACAGCCTACGAGCAGTACTTC; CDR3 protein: CASAPGTAYEQYF
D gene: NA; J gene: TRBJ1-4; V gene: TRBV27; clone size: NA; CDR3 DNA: TGTGCCAGCAGTTTCTCTCGCGCGGCTAATGAAAAACTGTTTTTT; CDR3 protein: CASSFSRAANEKLFF
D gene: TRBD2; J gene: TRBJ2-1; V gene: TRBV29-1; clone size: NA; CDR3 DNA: TGCAGCGTTGCGACTAGCGGGGGGGCCGGGGAGCAGTTCTTC; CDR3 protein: CSVATSGGAGEQFF
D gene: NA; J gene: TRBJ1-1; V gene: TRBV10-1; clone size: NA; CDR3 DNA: TGCGCCAGCAGTGAGTCGAGGAGGGACGAAGCTTTCTTT; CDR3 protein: CASSESRRDEAFF
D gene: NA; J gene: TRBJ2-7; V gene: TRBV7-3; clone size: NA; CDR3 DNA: TGTGCCAGCAGCCTCGACACAGGTTACGAGCAGTACTTC; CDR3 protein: CASSLDTGYEQYF
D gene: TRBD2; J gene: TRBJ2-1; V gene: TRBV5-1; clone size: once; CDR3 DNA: TGCGCCAGCAGCCCCCTAGCGGGGGGGAACAATGAGCAGTTCTTC; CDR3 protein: CASSPLAGGNNEQFF
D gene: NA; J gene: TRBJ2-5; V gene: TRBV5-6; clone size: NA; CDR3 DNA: TGTGCCAGCAGCTTGGACAGGGCTCAAGAGACCCAGTACTTC; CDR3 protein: CASSLDRAQETQYF
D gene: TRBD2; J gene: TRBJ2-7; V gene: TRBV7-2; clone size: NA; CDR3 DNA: TGTGCCAGCAGATTCAGCGGGAGTAACGAGCAGTACTTC; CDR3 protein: CASRFSGSNEQYF
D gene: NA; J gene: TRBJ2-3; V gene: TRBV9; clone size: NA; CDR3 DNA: TGTGCCAGCAGCGTAGACGCGCGGGCCCGAGATACGCAGTATTTT; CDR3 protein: CASSVDARARDTQYF
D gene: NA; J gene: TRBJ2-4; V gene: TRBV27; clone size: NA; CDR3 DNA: TGTGCCAGCAGTGTAGGGGCCGCGACTCGCAAAAACATTCAGTACTTC; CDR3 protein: CASSVGAATRKNIQYF
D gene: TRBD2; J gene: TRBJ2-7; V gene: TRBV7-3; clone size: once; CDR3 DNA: TGTGCCAGCAGCCAGGGACTAGCGGGGCCCTACGAGCAGTACTTC; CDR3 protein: CASSQGLAGPYEQYF
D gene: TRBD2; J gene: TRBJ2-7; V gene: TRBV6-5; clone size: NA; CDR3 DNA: TGTGCCACCCGGACTAGCGGACCCTACGAGCAGTACTTC; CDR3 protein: CATRTSGPYEQYF
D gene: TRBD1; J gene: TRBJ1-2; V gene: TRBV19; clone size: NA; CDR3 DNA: TGTGCCAGTAGATTACAGGGGAACTATGGCTACACCTTC; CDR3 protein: CASRLQGNYGYTF
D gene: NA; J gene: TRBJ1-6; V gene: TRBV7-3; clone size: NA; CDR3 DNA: TGTGCCAGCAGCTTGGGAGGTTTTAATTCACCCCTCCACTTT; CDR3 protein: CASSLGGFNSPLHF
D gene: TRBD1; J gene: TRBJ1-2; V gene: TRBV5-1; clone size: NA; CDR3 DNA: TGCGCCAGCAGCGATCCAGGGGGCGGCTATGGCTACACCTTC; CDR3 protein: CASSDPGGGYGYTF
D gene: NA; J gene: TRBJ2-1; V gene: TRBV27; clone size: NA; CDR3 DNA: TGTGCCAGCAGTTTATCTAGGGAGCCCTACAATGAGCAGTTCTTC; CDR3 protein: CASSLSREPYNEQFF
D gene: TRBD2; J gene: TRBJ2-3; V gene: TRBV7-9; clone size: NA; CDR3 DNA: TGTGCCAGCAGCTTAGATCTAGCGGCCTCCACAGATACGCAGTATTTT; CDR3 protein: CASSLDLAASTDTQYF
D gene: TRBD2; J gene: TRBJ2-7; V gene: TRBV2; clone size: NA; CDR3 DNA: TGTGCCAGCAGTACGGGACTAGCCCAGGGGGAGCAGTACTTC; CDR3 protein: CASSTGLAQGEQYF
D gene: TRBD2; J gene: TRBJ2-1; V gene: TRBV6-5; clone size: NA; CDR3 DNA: TGTGCCAGCGGGGTAATAGCGGGAGGTTACAATGAGCAGTTCTTC; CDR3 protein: CASGVIAGGYNEQFF
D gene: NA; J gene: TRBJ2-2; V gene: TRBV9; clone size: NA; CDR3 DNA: TGTGCCAGCAGCGTAGCTACGGGCACCGGGGAGCTGTTTTTT; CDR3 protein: CASSVATGTGELFF
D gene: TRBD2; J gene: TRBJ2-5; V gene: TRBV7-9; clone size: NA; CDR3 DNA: TGTGCCAGCACCCTAGAGCGGGAGGTGGAGACCCAGTACTTC; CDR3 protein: CASTLEREVETQYF
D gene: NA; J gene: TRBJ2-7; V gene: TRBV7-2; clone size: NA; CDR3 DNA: TGTGCCAGCGGCTCGGGGACCTACGAGCAGTACTTC; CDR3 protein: CASGSGTYEQYF
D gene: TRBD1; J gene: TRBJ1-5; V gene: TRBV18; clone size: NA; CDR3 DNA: TGTGCCAGCTCAAACAGGGGGGGCTTGCAGCCCCAGCATTTT; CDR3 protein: CASSNRGGLQPQHF
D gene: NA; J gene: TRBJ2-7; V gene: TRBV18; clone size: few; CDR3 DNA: TGTGCCAGCTCACCGTACAGGGACGAGCAGTACTTC; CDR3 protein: CASSPYRDEQYF
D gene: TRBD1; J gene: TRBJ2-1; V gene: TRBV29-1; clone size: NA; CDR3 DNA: TGCAGCGTTGAACCAGGGGGCCCTGAGCAGTTCTTC; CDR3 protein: CSVEPGGPEQFF
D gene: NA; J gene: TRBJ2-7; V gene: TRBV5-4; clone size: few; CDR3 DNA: TGTGCCAGCAGCTTAACAGGGTCCTACGAGCAGTACTTC; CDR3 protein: CASSLTGSYEQYF
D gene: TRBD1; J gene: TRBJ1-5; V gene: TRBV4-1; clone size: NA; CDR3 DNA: TGCGCCAGCAGCCCGACAGGGGGCGGGGGCAATCAGCCCCAGCATTTT; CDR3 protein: CASSPTGGGGNQPQHF
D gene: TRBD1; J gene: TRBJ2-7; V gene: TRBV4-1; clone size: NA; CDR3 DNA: TGCGCCAGCAGCCAAGAGACAGGGAACTACGAGCAGTACTTC; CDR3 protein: CASSQETGNYEQYF
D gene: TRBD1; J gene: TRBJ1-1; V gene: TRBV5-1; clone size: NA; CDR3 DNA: TGCGCCAGCAGCTGGGACAGGAACACTGAAGCTTTCTTT; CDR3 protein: CASSWDRNTEAFF
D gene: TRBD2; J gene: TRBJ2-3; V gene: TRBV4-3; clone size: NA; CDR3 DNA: TGCGCCAGCAGCCAAGATCCGGGGGGGGCAGCAGATACGCAGTATTTT; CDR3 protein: CASSQDPGGAADTQYF
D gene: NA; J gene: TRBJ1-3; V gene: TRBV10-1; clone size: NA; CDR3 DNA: TGCGCCAGCGGGGGGAGGGGGGGAGGCTCTGGAAACACCATATATTTT; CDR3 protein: CASGGRGGGSGNTIYF
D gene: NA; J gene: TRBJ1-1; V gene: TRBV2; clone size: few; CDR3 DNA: TGTGCCAGCAGTCCAGATGAGTGGGGGGGCACTGAAGCTTTCTTT; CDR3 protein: CASSPDEWGGTEAFF